The next 6 T cell receptor beta chains were all read from a single sample in a study of tissue T cells after allogeneic stem cell transplantation. Profiled with immunoSEQ multiplex PCR; TCRdb holds only in-frame clones, not every one. The sample holds 2,900 or so clones; around 45% are singletons and the top ten take about a third. Indicated time point: mouse harvest day 14 after allogeneic transplant. Mouse grafts combined 10^7 T-cell-depleted bone marrow cells with 10^6 splenic CD5+ T cells. Sequencing was done on a sample of gut tissue. The receptors were sampled from a female BALB/c mouse given C57BL/6 T cells with graft-versus-host disease after an allogeneic hematopoietic cell transplant.

This clone occurred a few times. Gene names denote mouse genes. The chain's CDR3 is CASSLVTNSGNTLYF. The covered CDR3 bases are TGTGCCAGCAGTCTGGTTACAAATTCTGGAAATACGCTCTAT. The rearrangement links TRBV26 to TRBJ1-3; D is unclear. From the germline J gene comes the end of the CDR3, since the read stops 1 residue before it. V lost 2 bases, J lost 0 bases, and 8 bases lay in between. From germline, CDR1 is KGHPV and CDR2 FQNQEV (reference sequence). The CDR3 covers 15 residues.

Of note for this clone: Mouse gene names apply. The CDR3 bases that were read are TGTGCCAGCAGCCCCTGGGGGGCCGATGCTGAGCAGTTC. Amino acid sequence: CASSPWGADAEQF. The full CDR3 reads CASSPWGADAEQFF. V usage is TRBV5 and J usage is TRBJ2-1; TRBD2 agrees at 8 bases. The CDR3 end is not reached by the read, which stops 1 residue before it; the germline J gene fills it in. The V gene's germline CDR1 is LGHNA and CDR2 YNLKQL (reference sequence). After removal of 4 bases from V and 5 bases from J, the junction contained 4 bases not matched to a gene. The CDR3 is 14 amino acids.

As to this clone: Gene names denote mouse genes. The read comes to an end 1 residue before the CDR3 does, leaving the germline J gene to fill in the end. The chain combines TRBV16 with TRBJ1-1; TRBD1 matches at 7 bases. From germline, CDR1 is SGHSA and CDR2 FRNQAP. The CDR3 is 13 residues long. The J segment lost 3 bases and the V segment lost 3 bases, leaving 1 base of the junction unmatched. The CDR3 spells CASSFTGDTEVFF. Incomplete CDR3 DNA: TGTGCAAGCAGCTTTACAGGGGACACAGAAGTCTTC.

As for this clone: Genes and germline come from the mouse. The CDR3 extends 1 residue past the end of the read, so its final part is completed from the germline J gene. The chain is built from TRBV26 and TRBJ2-2; 9 bases align to TRBD2. This CDR3 is 15 amino acids long. V shed 4 bases and J 2 bases; nucleotides not matched to a gene: 2. Germline lookup yields CDR1 KGHPV and CDR2 FQNQEV (reference sequence). The part of the CDR3 DNA that was read is TGTGCCAGCAGTCATACTGGGGGGAACACCGGGCAGCTCTAC. This gives the protein CASSHTGGNTGQLY. The CDR3 in its entirety is CASSHTGGNTGQLYF. Full variable domain (outside the CDR3, taken from reference TRBV26 and TRBJ2-2): NSKVIQTPRYLVKGQGQKAKMRCIPEKGHPVVFWYQQNKNNEFKFLINFQNQEVLQQIDMTEKRFSAECPSNSPCSLEIQSSEAGDSALYLCASSHTGGNTGQLYFGEGSKLTVL.

In regard to this clone: Gene names follow the mouse nomenclature. The read ends 1 residue shy of where the CDR3 ends; the end is completed using the germline J gene. This chain links TRBV3 with TRBJ2-1; TRBD1 aligns across 11 bases. The trim removed 6 bases at V and 7 bases at J, leaving 8 bases unmatched. The V gene's germline CDR1 is SNHLY and CDR2 FYNGKV (reference sequence). This CDR3 comprises 15 residues. The sequenced CDR3 bases are TGTGCCAGCAGTCCCGGGACAGGGGGGAGGGCTGAGCAGTTC. Translated: CASSPGTGGRAEQF. The CDR3 in full is CASSPGTGGRAEQFF.

On this clone itself: These gene names are mouse names. The CDR3 DNA, read in part, is TGTGCAAGCAGCTTAGGGACAGCAAACACAGAAGTCTTC. Translation gives CASSLGTANTEVF. In full, the CDR3 is CASSLGTANTEVFF. The gene calls are TRBV16 and TRBJ1-1, with D tentatively TRBD1 (6 bases). Read sequence stops 1 residue before the CDR3 end, and the germline J gene provides the missing end. Germline CDR1 and CDR2: SGHSA and FRNQAP. Trimming stripped 1 base from V and 0 bases from J, with 6 bases between. This CDR3 is 14 amino acids long.